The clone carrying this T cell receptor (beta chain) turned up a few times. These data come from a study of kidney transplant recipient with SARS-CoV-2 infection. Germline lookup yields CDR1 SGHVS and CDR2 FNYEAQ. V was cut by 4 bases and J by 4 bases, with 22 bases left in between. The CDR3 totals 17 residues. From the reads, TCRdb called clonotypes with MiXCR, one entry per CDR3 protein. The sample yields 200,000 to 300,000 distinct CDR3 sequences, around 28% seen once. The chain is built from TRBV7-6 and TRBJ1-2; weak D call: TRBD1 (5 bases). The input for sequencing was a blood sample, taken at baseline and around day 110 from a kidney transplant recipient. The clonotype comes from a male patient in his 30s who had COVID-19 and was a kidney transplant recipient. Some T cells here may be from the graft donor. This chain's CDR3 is CASSSGTESRKTYGYTF. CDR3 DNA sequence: TGTGCCAGCAGCTCCGGGACTGAATCTCGAAAGACCTATGGCTACACCTTC.